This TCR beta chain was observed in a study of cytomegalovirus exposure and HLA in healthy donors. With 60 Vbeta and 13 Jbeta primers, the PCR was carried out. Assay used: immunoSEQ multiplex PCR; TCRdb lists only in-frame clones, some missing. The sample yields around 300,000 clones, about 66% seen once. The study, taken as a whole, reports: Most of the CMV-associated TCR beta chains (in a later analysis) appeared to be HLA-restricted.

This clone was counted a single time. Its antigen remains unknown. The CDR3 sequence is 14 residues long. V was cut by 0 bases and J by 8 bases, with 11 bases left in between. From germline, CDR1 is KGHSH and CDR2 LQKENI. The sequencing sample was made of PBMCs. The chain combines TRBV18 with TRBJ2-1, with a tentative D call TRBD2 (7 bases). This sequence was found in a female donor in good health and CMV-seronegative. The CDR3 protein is CASSPPEGGDEQFF. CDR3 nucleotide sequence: TGTGCCAGCTCACCACCGGAAGGGGGGGATGAGCAGTTCTTC.